Each of the 27 T cell receptor beta chains below was sequenced from the same sample in a study of OX40 agonist ivuxolimab in advanced cancers. This table comes from immunoSEQ multiplex PCR, and its TCRdb copy is limited to in-frame clones, with some not included. This sample has roughly 24,000 clones, with more than 75% found just once. The sample here was CD4+ or CD8+ T cells sorted from blood, taken in a trial of the OX40 agonist ivuxolimab. These receptors originate from an adult with an advanced solid tumor such as melanoma, head and neck, liver or kidney cancer.

V is TRBV6-5 and J is TRBJ1-2; D ambiguous. CDR1 MNHEY and CDR2 SVGAGI come from the germline V gene. Trimming took 5 bases from V and 0 from J, leaving 13 bases between them. The CDR3 has 15 residues. The CDR3 nucleotides are TGTGCCAGCAGTACCGGGATTGGAGCTAACTATGGCTACACCTTC. Its protein is CASSTGIGANYGYTF.

The chain combines TRBV7-3 with TRBJ2-2; maybe TRBD1 (6 bases). Germline CDR1 SGHTA, CDR2 FQGTGA. V was trimmed by 5 bases and J by 7 bases, leaving 11 bases between them. The CDR3 is made up of 13 amino acids. CDR3 region: CASSNTGIGELFF. In DNA, the CDR3 is TGTGCCAGCAGCAATACAGGGATCGGGGAGCTGTTTTTT.

The chain carries TRBV4-3 and TRBJ2-7, with D hard to call. Germline CDR1 LGHNA, CDR2 YSLEER. Trimming cost V 2 bases and J 6 bases, with 14 bases left between them. The length of the CDR3 is 14 residues. The CDR3 here is CASSQSATTLEQYF. The DNA of the CDR3 is TGCGCCAGCAGCCAAAGCGCGACGACTCTCGAGCAGTACTTC.

The chain employs TRBV5-1 and TRBJ2-7; D is ambiguous. Germline V gene sequence: CDR1 SGHRS, CDR2 YFSETQ. The CDR3 spans 9 residues. V was trimmed by 5 bases and J by 6 bases, leaving 3 bases between them. This CDR3 reads CASSSEQYF. In nucleotides, the CDR3 is TGCGCCAGCAGTTCCGAGCAGTACTTC.

The V and J genes are TRBV19 and TRBJ2-1; D unclear. CDR1 and CDR2 (germline): LNHDA, SQIVND (reference sequence). This CDR3 is built from 15 residues. V was shortened by 7 bases and J by 2 bases, with 15 bases between the two germline ends. CDR3 DNA: TGTGCCAGTACCCTTACAGTACTAACCTACAATGAGCAGTTCTTC. Amino acids: CASTLTVLTYNEQFF.

The chain carries TRBV5-8 and TRBJ2-6; D is possibly TRBD1 (7 bases). CDR1 and CDR2 (germline): SGHTS, YDEGEE. The CDR3 sequence is 16 residues long. The V end lost 9 bases, the J end lost 0 bases, and 16 bases lay between the germline ends. The CDR3 is CAIGTEDYSGANVLTF. The DNA for the CDR3 is TGTGCCATCGGGACAGAGGACTACTCTGGGGCCAACGTCCTGACTTTC.

The V and J genes are TRBV4-3 and TRBJ2-1; 9 bases line up with TRBD1. Trimming at V came to 4 bases and at J to 13 bases, leaving 5 bases not matched to a gene. CDR1 and CDR2 (germline): LGHNA, YSLEER. This CDR3 is built from 12 residues. The CDR3: CASSLGTGPQFF. The DNA for the CDR3 is TGCGCCAGCAGCCTCGGGACAGGGCCACAGTTCTTC.

V and J are TRBV19 and TRBJ2-4; 7 bases match TRBD2. The germline CDR1 and CDR2 sequences are LNHDA and SQIVND (reference sequence). Trimming cost V 4 bases and J 9 bases; bases outside gene matches: 0. The CDR3 spans 11 residues. In nucleotides, the CDR3 is TGTGCCAGTAGTACGGGGGGCATTCAGTACTTC. Protein product: CASSTGGIQYF.

The chain uses TRBV7-8 and TRBJ2-7; no clear D gene. The germline V gene has CDR1 SGHVS and CDR2 FQNEAQ. The V end was cut by 5 bases, the J end by 5 bases, with 13 bases between. The CDR3 covers 13 residues. CDR3 DNA sequence: TGTGCCAGCAGCCAAGCTACGGTGGACGAGCAGTACTTC. It specifies CASSQATVDEQYF.

Comments on this clone: The junction shows a germline mismatch at one end, possibly a read error. The CDR3 DNA sequence: TGTGCCAGCAGCCAAAGTACGCAAGATCGGCACTTC. Translation gives CASSQSTQDRHF. V gene TRBV14 combines with J gene TRBJ2-5, with D uncertain. Germline lookup yields CDR1 SGHDN and CDR2 FVKESK. CDR3 length: 12 residues.

CDR3 in DNA: TGTGCCAGCAGTTTTAATGCGGGCACTGAAGCTTTCTTT. Translation gives CASSFNAGTEAFF. The V and J genes are TRBV27 and TRBJ1-1; D is ambiguous. V was clipped by 3 bases and J by 4 bases, with 9 bases between them. Germline V gene lookup returns CDR1 MNHEY and CDR2 SMNVEV (reference sequence). This CDR3 comprises 13 residues.

This clone was observed a handful of times. The chain has TRBV5-1 and TRBJ2-5; 8 bases align to TRBD2. Germline V gene sequence: CDR1 SGHRS, CDR2 YFSETQ. This CDR3 has 14 amino acids. With V trimmed by 2 bases and J by 5 bases, 5 bases remained unmatched. CDR3 region: CASSFRGGRETQYF. CDR3 bases: TGCGCCAGCAGCTTCCGGGGGGGCCGGGAGACCCAGTACTTC. The whole variable domain, filled in from reference TRBV5-1 and TRBJ2-5, reads KAGVTQTPRYLIKTRGQQVTLSCSPISGHRSVSWYQQTPGQGLQFLFEYFSETQRNKGNFPGRFSGRQFSNSRSEMNVSTLELGDSALYLCASSFRGGRETQYFGPGTRLLVL.

Only a few counts were recorded for this clone. The rearrangement links TRBV6-6 to TRBJ2-5; the D is unclear. V lost 0 bases, J lost 5 bases, and 13 bases lay in between. Germline V gene lookup returns CDR1 MNHNY and CDR2 SVGAGI (reference sequence). The CDR3 consists of 15 residues. The CDR3 protein is CASSYSIEDSETQYF. The CDR3 DNA reads as TGTGCCAGCAGTTACTCGATAGAGGATTCGGAGACCCAGTACTTC.

The chain is built from TRBV7-3 and TRBJ1-1; D may be TRBD1 (5 bases). Trimming left V 5 bases short and J 4 bases short, with 8 bases between. Germline-derived CDR1 and CDR2 are SGHTA and FQGTGA. The CDR3 has 12 amino acids. The CDR3 here is CASSPGGTEAFF. CDR3 in DNA: TGTGCCAGCAGCCCCGGGGGCACTGAAGCTTTCTTT.

This chain joins TRBV7-9 and TRBJ2-5, with TRBD2 matching over 9 bases. The CDR3 totals 13 residues. Trimming removed 6 bases from V and 5 bases from J; junction bases left unmatched: 4. CDR1 and CDR2 from the germline V gene are SEHNR and FQNEAQ (reference sequence). The CDR3 loop is CASRIAGAETQYF. CDR3 DNA sequence: TGTGCCAGCAGGATAGCGGGAGCGGAGACCCAGTACTTC.

The genes are TRBV19 and TRBJ1-1; D unclear. Germline CDR1 and CDR2: LNHDA and SQIVND (reference sequence). Trimming stripped 5 bases from V and 11 bases from J, with 18 bases between. There are 13 residues in the CDR3. CDR3 in amino acids: CASSPRPGGWAFF. Here the CDR3 DNA reads TGTGCCAGTAGTCCCCGCCCCGGAGGGTGGGCTTTCTTT.

This clone has more than one count but fewer than ten. The V and J genes are TRBV5-1 and TRBJ1-1; D possibly corresponds to TRBD1 (6 bases). Per germline, CDR1 SGHRS and CDR2 YFSETQ. With 3 bases removed from V and 0 bases from J, the gap between germline ends came to 24 bases. The CDR3 is 19 residues long. For the CDR3, the DNA is TGCGCCAGCAGCTCGCTGGGGGCAGGGACCTTATCTATGAACACTGAAGCTTTCTTT. This codes for CASSSLGAGTLSMNTEAFF.

J is TRBJ2-7 and V is TRBV5-1, with D possibly TRBD2 on 6 matching bases. The V end lost 2 bases, the J end lost 3 bases, and 18 bases lay between the germline ends. CDR3 length: 16 amino acids. CDR1 is SGHRS and CDR2 is YFSETQ in the germline V gene. The DNA of the CDR3 is TGCGCCAGCAGCTTTTCGTCATCCGGAGGGTTCTACGAGCAGTACTTC. It yields the protein CASSFSSSGGFYEQYF.

The V and J genes are TRBV30 and TRBJ2-1, with D unresolved. The V and J ends lost 3 bases and 1 base respectively, with 1 base between them. This CDR3 contains 11 residues. CDR1 is GTSNPN, CDR2 SVGIG, per germline (reference sequence). Written as DNA, the CDR3 is TGTGCCTGGAGGTCCTACAATGAGCAGTTCTTC. Protein: CAWRSYNEQFF.

The J gene is TRBJ1-5, the V gene TRBV7-6, with D perhaps matching TRBD1 (6 bases). The CDR3 sequence is 13 residues long. CDR1 and CDR2 from the germline V gene are SGHVS and FNYEAQ. Trimming shortened V by 4 bases and J by 7 bases, and 11 bases separated the two germline ends. The CDR3 region has the DNA TGTGCCAGCAGCTACTCAGGGGACCAGCCCCAGCATTTT. Translation: CASSYSGDQPQHF.

This clone was seen only a few times. The gene calls are TRBV7-3 and TRBJ1-2; D gene ambiguous. V gave up 2 bases and J gave up 4 bases, with 14 bases separating them. There are 15 residues in the CDR3. Germline V gives CDR1 SGHTA, CDR2 FQGTGA. CDR3 nucleotides: TGTGCCAGCAGCTTAGAGCTTACCGGGATCTATGGCTACACCTTC. Translating it yields CASSLELTGIYGYTF.

CDR3 nucleotides: TGTGCCAGCAGCGTAGTCCCAGGGGCCTACGAGCAGTACTTC. Amino acid sequence: CASSVVPGAYEQYF. V and J are TRBV9 and TRBJ2-7; D perhaps matches TRBD1 (6 bases). The CDR3 has 14 amino acids. V was pared by 0 bases and J by 2 bases, with 9 bases between. In germline, CDR1 is SGDLS, CDR2 YYNGEE.

The rearrangement links TRBV7-6 to TRBJ2-3, with D perhaps TRBD1 (6 bases). Deletions cut 4 bases from V and 3 bases from J, with 11 bases between. This CDR3 has 14 amino acids. CDR1 is SGHVS and CDR2 is FNYEAQ in the germline V gene. In nucleotides, the CDR3 is TGTGCCAGCAGCTATACCACAGGGACAGATACGCAGTATTTT. Protein sequence: CASSYTTGTDTQYF.

The chain has TRBV9 and TRBJ2-5, with a tentative D call TRBD2 (6 bases). The last part of the DNA fits TRBJ2-7 better; the J call may be wrong. Germline CDR1 SGDLS, CDR2 YYNGEE. The CDR3 has 14 residues. In DNA, the CDR3 is TGTGCCAGCAGCGTAGGGGGTAGCGGCTACGAGCAGTACTTC. This gives the protein CASSVGGSGYEQYF.

This rearrangement joins TRBV27 to TRBJ1-1; D is unresolved. CDR1 is MNHEY and CDR2 is SMNVEV in the germline V gene (reference sequence). The CDR3 loop spans 12 amino acids. V lost 5 bases to trimming and J lost 1 base, with 5 bases between them. The chain's CDR3 is CASSTGNTEAFF. The CDR3 coding sequence is TGTGCCAGCAGTACGGGGAACACTGAAGCTTTCTTT.

This clone appeared a few times. This chain connects TRBV20-1 to TRBJ1-1; D unclear. Germline lookup yields CDR1 DFQATT and CDR2 SNEGSKA (reference sequence). This CDR3 region has 8 residues. The CDR3 DNA is TGCAGCCGCGAAGAAGCTTTCTTT. It translates to CSREEAFF.

J is TRBJ1-2 and V is TRBV19, with D unclear. Germline CDR1 LNHDA, CDR2 SQIVND (reference sequence). Between the trimmed V and J ends, which lost 3 bases and 7 bases, there was a span of 15 bases. The CDR3 totals 14 residues. The CDR3: CASSIGGPMTGYTF. CDR3 nucleotide sequence: TGTGCCAGTAGTATCGGCGGCCCTATGACTGGCTACACCTTC.